The entry below gives a single TCR beta chain sequence along with its context. This sample was taken from a study of blood T cell repertoires in COVID-19. In the study overall: Specimens from acute and convalescent COVID-19 originated in the United States, Italy and Spain. Sources were T cells, B-cell-depleted T cells, or PBMCs; the material itself was cDNA or gDNA.

Original processing methods: Reference gene primer amplification yielded estimated nucleated cell counts. Repertoires were generated with immunoSEQ multiplex PCR, while TCRdb's copy carries only in-frame clones and drops some. V and J calls plus clone size are reproduced from that table; the DNA served to infer D and trimming. The repertoire includes 200,000 to 250,000 clones, 70% to 90% of them detected once, and around 2.9% sits in the top ten. The V segment lost 6 bases and the J segment 0 bases; nucleotides outside the gene matches: 2. The CDR3 contains 15 residues. CDR1 is SGHTA and CDR2 is FQGNSA in the germline V gene.

The sequenced material came from peripheral blood. V gene TRBV7-2 combines with J gene TRBJ2-3; TRBD2 agrees at 11 bases. This clonotype originated in a man aged 45-65 years who had recovered from COVID-19. This CDR3 is CASSWTSGSTDTQYF. CDR3 bases: TGTGCCAGCAGTTGGACTAGCGGGAGCACAGATACGCAGTATTTT.